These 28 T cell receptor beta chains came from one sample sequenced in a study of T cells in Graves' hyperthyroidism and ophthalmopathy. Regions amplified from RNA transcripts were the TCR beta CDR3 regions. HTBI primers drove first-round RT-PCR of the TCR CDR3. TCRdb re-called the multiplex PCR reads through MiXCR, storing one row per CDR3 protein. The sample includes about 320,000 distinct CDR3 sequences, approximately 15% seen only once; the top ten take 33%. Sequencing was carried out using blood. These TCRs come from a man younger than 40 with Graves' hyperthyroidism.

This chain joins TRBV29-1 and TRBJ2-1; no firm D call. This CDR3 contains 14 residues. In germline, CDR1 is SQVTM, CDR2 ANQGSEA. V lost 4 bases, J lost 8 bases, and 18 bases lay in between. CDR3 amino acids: CSVVPMLRGYEQFF. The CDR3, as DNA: TGCAGCGTTGTCCCGATGCTTAGAGGATATGAGCAGTTCTTC.

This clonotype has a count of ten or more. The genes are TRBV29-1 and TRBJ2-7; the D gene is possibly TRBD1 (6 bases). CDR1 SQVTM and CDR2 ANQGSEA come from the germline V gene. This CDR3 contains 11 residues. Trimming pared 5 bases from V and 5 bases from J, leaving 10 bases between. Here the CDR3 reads CSVWGPDEQYF. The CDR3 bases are TGCAGCGTTTGGGGGCCTGACGAGCAGTACTTC.

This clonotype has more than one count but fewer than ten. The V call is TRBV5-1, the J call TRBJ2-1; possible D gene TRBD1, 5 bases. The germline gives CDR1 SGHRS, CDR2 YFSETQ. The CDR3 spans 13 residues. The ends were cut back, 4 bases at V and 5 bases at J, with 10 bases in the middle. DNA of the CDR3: TGCGCCAGCAGCCGCAGGGTAAACAATGAGCAGTTCTTC. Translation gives CASSRRVNNEQFF. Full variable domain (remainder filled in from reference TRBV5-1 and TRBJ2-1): KAGVTQTPRYLIKTRGQQVTLSCSPISGHRSVSWYQQTPGQGLQFLFEYFSETQRNKGNFPGRFSGRQFSNSRSEMNVSTLELGDSALYLCASSRRVNNEQFFGPGTRLTVL.

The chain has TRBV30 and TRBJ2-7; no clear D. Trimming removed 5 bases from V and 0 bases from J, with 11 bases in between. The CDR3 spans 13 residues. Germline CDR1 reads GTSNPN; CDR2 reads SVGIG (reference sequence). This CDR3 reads CAWGEDTSYEQYF. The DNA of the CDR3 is TGTGCCTGGGGAGAGGATACCTCCTACGAGCAGTACTTC.

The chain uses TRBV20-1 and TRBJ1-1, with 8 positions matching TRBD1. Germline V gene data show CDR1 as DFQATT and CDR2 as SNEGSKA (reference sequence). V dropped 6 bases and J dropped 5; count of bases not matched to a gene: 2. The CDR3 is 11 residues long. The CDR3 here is CSARTGTEAFF. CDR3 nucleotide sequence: TGCAGTGCCCGGACAGGGACTGAAGCTTTCTTT.

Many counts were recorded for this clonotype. The CDR3 nucleotides read TGCAGTGCTAGGATACTAGCGGGAGGGTCCTACGAGCAGTACTTC. Encoded protein: CSARILAGGSYEQYF. The chain joins TRBV20-1 to TRBJ2-7; 13 positions agree with TRBD2. The CDR3 has 15 amino acids. V lost 3 bases to trimming and J lost 1 base; unmatched junction nucleotides: 3. Germline V lookup: CDR1 DFQATT, CDR2 SNEGSKA (reference sequence).

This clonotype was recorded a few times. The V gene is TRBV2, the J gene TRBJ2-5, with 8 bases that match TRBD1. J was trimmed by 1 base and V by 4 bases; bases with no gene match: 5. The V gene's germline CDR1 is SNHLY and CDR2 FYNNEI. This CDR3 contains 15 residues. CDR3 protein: CASSASGGVQETQYF. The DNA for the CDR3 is TGTGCCAGCAGTGCTTCAGGGGGCGTCCAAGAGACCCAGTACTTC.

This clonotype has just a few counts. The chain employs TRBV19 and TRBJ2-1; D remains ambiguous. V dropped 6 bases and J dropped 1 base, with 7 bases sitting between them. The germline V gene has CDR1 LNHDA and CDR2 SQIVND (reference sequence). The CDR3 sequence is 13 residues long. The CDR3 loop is CASSRKSYNEQFF. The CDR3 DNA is TGTGCCAGTAGCCGGAAGTCCTACAATGAGCAGTTCTTC.

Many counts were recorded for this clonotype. CDR3 amino acids: CASRAGGLEQYF. The DNA for the CDR3 is TGTGCCAGCAGGGCAGGGGGCCTCGAGCAGTACTTC. The chain employs TRBV2 and TRBJ2-7; 8 nucleotides align to TRBD1. J gave up 6 bases and V 6 bases, and 4 bases lay outside the gene matches. This CDR3 spans 12 amino acids. Germline V gene sequence: CDR1 SNHLY, CDR2 FYNNEI.

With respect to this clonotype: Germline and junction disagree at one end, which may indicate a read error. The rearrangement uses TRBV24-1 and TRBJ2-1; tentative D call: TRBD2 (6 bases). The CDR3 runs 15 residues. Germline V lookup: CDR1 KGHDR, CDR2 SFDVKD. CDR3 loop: CATSGLEGLYNEQFF. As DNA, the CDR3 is TGTGCCACCAGTGGTTTGGAGGGACTTTACAATGAGCAGTTCTTC.

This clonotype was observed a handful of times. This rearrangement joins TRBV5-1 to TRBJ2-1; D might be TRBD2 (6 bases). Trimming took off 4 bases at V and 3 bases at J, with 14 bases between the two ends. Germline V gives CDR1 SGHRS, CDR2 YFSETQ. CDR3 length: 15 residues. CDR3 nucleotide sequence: TGCGCCAGCAGCCAGACCGGGACTGGCTACAATGAGCAGTTCTTC. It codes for CASSQTGTGYNEQFF.

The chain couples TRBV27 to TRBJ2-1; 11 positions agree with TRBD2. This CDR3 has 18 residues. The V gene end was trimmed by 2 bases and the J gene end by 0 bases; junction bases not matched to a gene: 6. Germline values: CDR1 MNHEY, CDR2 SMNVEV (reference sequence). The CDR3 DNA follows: TGTGCCAGCAGTTTACTTACTAGCGGGAGCCCCTCCTACAATGAGCAGTTCTTC. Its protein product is CASSLLTSGSPSYNEQFF.

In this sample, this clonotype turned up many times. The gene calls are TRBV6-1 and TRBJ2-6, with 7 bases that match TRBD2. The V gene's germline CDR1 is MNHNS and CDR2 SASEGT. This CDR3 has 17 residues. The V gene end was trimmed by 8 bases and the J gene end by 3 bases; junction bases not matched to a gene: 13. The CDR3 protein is CASLLLIRGDGANVLTF. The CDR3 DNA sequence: TGTGCCAGCCTACTTCTGATTCGGGGGGATGGGGCCAACGTCCTGACTTTC.

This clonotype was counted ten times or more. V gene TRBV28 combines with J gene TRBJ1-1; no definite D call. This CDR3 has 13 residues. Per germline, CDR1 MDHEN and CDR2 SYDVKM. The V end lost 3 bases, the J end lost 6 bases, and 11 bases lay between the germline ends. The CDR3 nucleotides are TGTGCCAGCAGTTTGGGCTTAGTCGCTGAAGCTTTCTTT. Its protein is CASSLGLVAEAFF.

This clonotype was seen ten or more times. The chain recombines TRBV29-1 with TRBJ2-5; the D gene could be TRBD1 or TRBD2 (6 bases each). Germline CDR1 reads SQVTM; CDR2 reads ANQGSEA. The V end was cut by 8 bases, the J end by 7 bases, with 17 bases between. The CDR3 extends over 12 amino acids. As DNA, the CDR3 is TGCAGCTTCAGGGACGGAGGGGGGACCCAGTACTTC. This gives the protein CSFRDGGGTQYF. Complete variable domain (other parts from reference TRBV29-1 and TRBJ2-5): SAVISQKPSRDICQRGTSLTIQCQVDSQVTMMFWYRQQPGQSLTLIATANQGSEATYESGFVIDKFPISRPNLTFSTLTVSNMSPEDSSIYLCSFRDGGGTQYFGPGTRLLVL.

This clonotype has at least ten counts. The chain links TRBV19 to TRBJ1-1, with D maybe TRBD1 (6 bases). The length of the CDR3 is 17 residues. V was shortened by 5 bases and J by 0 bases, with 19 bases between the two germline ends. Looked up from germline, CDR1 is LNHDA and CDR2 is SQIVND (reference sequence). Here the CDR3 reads CASSETLPKGVNTEAFF. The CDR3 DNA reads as TGTGCCAGTAGTGAGACACTCCCCAAGGGGGTGAACACTGAAGCTTTCTTT.

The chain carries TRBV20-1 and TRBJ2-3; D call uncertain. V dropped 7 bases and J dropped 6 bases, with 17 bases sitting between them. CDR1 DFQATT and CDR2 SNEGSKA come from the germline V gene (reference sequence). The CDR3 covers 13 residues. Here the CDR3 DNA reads TGCAGTGGGTCCCTAGGGTTGAGGGATACGCAGTATTTT. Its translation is CSGSLGLRDTQYF.

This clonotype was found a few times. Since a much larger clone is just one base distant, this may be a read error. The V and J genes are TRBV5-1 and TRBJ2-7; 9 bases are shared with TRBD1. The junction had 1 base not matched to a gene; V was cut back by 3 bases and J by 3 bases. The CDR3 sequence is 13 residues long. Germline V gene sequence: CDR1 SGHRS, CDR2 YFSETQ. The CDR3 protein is CASSWDRDYEQYF. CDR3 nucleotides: TGCGCCAGCAGCTGGGACAGGGACTACGAGCAGTACTTC.

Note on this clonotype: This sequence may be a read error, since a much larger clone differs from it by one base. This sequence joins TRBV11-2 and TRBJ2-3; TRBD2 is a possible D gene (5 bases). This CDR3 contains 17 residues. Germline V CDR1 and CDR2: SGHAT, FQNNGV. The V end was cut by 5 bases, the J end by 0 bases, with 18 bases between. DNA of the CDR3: TGTGCCAGCAGCCCCGGATGGGGTGCGGGCAGCACAGATACGCAGTATTTT. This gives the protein CASSPGWGAGSTDTQYF. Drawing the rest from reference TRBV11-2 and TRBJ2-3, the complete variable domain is EAGVAQSPRYKIIEKRQSVAFWCNPISGHATLYWYQQILGQGPKLLIQFQNNGVVDDSQLPKDRFSAERLKGVDSTLKIQPAKLEDSAVYLCASSPGWGAGSTDTQYFGPGTRLTVL.

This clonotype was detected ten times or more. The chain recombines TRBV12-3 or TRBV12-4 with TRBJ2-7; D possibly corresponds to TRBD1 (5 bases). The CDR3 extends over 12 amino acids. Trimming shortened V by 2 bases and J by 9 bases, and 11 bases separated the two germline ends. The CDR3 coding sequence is TGTGCCAGCAGTTTATCGGACAACGGGCAGTACTTC. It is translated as CASSLSDNGQYF.

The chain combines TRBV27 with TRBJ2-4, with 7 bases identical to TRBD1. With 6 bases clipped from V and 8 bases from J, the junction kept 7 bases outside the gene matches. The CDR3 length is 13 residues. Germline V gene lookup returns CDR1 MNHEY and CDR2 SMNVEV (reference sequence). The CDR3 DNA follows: TGTGCCAGCAGCATTGACAGGGATGACATTCAGTACTTC. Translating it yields CASSIDRDDIQYF.

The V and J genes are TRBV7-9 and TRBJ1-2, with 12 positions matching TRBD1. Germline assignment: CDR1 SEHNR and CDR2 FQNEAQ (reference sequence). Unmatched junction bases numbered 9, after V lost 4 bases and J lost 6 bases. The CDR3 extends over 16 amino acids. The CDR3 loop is CASSSAGTGGIDGYTF. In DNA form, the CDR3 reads TGTGCCAGCAGCTCGGCCGGGACAGGGGGCATCGATGGCTACACCTTC.

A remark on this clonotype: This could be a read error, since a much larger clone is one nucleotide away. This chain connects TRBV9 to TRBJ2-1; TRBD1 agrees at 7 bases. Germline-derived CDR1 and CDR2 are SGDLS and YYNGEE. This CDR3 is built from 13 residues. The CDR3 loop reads CASSHSNGQVLLF. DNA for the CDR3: TGTGCCAGCAGTCACTCGAATGGACAGGTCCTCCTCTTC.

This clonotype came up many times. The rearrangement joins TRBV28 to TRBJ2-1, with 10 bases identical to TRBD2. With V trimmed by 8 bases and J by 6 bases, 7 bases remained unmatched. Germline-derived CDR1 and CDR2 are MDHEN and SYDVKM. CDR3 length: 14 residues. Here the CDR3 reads CASGIAGGFNEQFF. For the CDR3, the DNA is TGTGCCAGCGGTATAGCGGGAGGCTTCAATGAGCAGTTCTTC.

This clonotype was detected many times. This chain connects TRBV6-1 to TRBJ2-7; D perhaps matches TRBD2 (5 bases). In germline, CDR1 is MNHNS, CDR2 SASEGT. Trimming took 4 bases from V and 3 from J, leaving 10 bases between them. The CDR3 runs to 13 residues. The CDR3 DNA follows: TGTGCCAGCAGTGTCGAGGCGGGCTACGAGCAGTACTTC. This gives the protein CASSVEAGYEQYF.

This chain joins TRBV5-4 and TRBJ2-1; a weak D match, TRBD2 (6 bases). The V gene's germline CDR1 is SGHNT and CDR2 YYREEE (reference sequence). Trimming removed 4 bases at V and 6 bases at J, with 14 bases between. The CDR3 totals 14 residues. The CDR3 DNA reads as TGTGCCAGCAGCGAACCTGGCGGGGCCAATGAGCAGTTCTTC. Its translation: CASSEPGGANEQFF.

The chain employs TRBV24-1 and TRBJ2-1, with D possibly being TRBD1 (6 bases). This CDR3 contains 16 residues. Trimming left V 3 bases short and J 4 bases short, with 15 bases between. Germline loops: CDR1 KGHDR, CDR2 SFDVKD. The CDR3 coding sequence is TGTGCCACCAGTGATAAACAGGGATACGCTTACAATGAGCAGTTCTTC. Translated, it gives CATSDKQGYAYNEQFF.

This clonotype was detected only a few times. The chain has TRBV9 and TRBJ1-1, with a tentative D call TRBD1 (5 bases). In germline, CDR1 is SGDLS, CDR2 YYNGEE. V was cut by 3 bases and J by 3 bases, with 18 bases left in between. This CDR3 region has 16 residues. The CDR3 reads CASSGMGGGRYTEAFF. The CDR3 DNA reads TGTGCCAGCAGCGGGATGGGGGGGGGGAGGTACACTGAAGCTTTCTTT.